The sequence of this T cell receptor (beta chain) was determined in a study of blood T cell repertoires in COVID-19. From germline, CDR1 is MNHEY and CDR2 SVGAGI. The CDR3 is 15 residues long. V was clipped by 7 bases and J by 2 bases; unmatched bases: 9. The repertoire was sequenced with immunoSEQ multiplex PCR; TCRdb's copy has only in-frame clones and lacks some. The data show about 65,000 clones, roughly 92% seen once. This sequence joins TRBV6-5 and TRBJ2-3; TRBD1 aligns across 7 bases. This TCR derives from a man between 70 and 80 years old with active COVID-19. The sample comprised peripheral blood. The CDR3 sequence: CASTLGQATTDTQYF. CDR3 sequence (DNA): TGTGCCAGCACACTTGGACAGGCAACCACAGATACGCAGTATTTT.